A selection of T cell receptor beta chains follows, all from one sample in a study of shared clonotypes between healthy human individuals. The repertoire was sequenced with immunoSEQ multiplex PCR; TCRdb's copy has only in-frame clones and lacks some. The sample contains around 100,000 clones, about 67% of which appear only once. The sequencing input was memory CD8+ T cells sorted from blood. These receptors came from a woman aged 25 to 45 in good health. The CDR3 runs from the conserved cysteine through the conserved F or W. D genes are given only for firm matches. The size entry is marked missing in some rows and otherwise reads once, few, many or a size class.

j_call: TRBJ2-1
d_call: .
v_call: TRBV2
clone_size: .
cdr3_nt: TGTGCCGATACCGGGGCTGATAGACGGGAGCAGTTCTTC
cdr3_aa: CADTGADRREQFF

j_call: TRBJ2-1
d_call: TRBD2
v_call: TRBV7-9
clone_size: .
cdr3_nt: TGTGCCAGCAGCTTATTCTTTGCTAGCGGGAGGCCATACAATGAGCAGTTCTTC
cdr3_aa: CASSLFFASGRPYNEQFF

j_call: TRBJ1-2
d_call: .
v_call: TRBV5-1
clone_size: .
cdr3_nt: TGCGCCAGCAGCCCCCGGACAGACCTCTATGGCTACACCTTC
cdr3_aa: CASSPRTDLYGYTF

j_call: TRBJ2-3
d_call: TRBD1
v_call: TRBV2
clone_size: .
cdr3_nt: TGTGCCAGCAGTGTGACAGGGGGCGATACGCAGTATTTT
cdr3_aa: CASSVTGGDTQYF

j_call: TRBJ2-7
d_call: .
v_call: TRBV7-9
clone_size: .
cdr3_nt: TGTGCCAGCAGCTTAACGGACAGTAAATACGAGCAGTACTTC
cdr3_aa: CASSLTDSKYEQYF

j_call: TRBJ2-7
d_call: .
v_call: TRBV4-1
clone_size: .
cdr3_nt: TGCGCCAGCAGCCAAGTAGGGGCAACCCCTGGGGAGCAGTACTTC
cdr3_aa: CASSQVGATPGEQYF

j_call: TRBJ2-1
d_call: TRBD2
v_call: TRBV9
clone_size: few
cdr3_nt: TGTGCCAGCAGCGTAACTAGCGGCCCCTCGGGAGTCAATGAGCAGTTCTTC
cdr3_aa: CASSVTSGPSGVNEQFF

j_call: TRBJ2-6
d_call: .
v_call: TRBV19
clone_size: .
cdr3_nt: TGTGCCAGTAGTATTCAGGGCTTATATTACTCTGGGGCCAACGTCCTGACTTTC
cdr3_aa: CASSIQGLYYSGANVLTF

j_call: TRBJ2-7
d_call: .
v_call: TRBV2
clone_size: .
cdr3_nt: TGTGCCAGCAGTGAAGCGCTGACCCTCCGCACTAGCCTTACCTACGAGCAGTACTTC
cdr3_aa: CASSEALTLRTSLTYEQYF

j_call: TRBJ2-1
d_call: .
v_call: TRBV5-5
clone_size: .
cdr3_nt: TGTGCCAGCAGCTTGGCCGGTGGGATTAGGAATGAGCAGTTCTTC
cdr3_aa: CASSLAGGIRNEQFF

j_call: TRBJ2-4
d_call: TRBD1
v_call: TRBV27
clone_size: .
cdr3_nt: TGTGCCAGCAGTCACAGGGGTCAGGGCCTTGCGGCCAAAAACATTCAGTACTTC
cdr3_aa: CASSHRGQGLAAKNIQYF

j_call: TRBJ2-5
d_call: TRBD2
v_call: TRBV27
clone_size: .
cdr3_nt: TGTGCCAGCAGTTTATCGGTTGCTAGCGGGAGTAGGACCCAGTACTTC
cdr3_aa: CASSLSVASGSRTQYF

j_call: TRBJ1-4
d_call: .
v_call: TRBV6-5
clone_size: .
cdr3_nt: TGTGCCAGCAGCTTTGGTTTAAGGGATGAAAAACTGTTTTTT
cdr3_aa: CASSFGLRDEKLFF

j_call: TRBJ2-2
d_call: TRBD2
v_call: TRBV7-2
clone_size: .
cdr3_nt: TGTGCCAGCAGCTTAGAGGCGGGAGGGCCCACCGGGGAGCTGTTTTTT
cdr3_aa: CASSLEAGGPTGELFF

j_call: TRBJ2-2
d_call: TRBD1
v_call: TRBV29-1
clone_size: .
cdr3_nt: TGCAGCGCCGGGACAGGGATCGGCACCGGGGAGCTGTTTTTT
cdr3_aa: CSAGTGIGTGELFF

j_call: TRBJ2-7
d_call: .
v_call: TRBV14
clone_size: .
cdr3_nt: TGTGCCAGCAGCCACCCCGACGGCTACGAGCAGTACTTC
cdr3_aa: CASSHPDGYEQYF

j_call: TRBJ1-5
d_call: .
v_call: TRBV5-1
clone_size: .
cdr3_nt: TGCGCCAGCAGCTTGGGGACAACCAGCAATCAGCCCCAGCATTTT
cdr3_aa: CASSLGTTSNQPQHF

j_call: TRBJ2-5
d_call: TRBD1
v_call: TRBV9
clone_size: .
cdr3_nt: TGTGCCAGCAGCGCAGGGACAGACCAAGAGACCCAGTACTTC
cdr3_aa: CASSAGTDQETQYF

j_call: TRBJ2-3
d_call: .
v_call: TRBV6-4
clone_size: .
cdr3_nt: TGTGCCAGCAGTGACTGGGCGGAAGGGCCCCCCGATACGCAGTATTTT
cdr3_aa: CASSDWAEGPPDTQYF

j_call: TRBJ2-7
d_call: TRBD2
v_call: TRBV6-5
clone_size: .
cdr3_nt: TGTGCCAGCAGTTCAGTCCGGGACTATCTCTACGAGCAGTACTTC
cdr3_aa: CASSSVRDYLYEQYF

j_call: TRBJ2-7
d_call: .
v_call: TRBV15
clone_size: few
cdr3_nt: TGTGCCACCAGCAGGGGGTCGGGGGACAGTTCCTACGAGCAGTACTTC
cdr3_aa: CATSRGSGDSSYEQYF

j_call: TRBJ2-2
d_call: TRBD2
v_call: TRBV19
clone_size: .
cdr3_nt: TGTGCCAGTAGTGTGGGACTAGCGGGAGGCCGTACCGGGGAGCTGTTTTTT
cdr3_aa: CASSVGLAGGRTGELFF

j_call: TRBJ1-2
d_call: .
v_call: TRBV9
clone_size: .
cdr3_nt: TGTGCCAGCAGCGCCGACAGAGGAATTAACTATGGCTACACCTTC
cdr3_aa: CASSADRGINYGYTF

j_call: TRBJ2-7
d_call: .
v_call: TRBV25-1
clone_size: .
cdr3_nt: TGTGCCAGCGCCTCCTCCCTCGGACCGAGCTCCTACGAGCAGTACTTC
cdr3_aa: CASASSLGPSSYEQYF

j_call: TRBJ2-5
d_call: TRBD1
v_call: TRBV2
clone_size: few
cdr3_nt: TGTGCCAGCAGAGGACAGGGGGAGACCCAGTACTTC
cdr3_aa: CASRGQGETQYF

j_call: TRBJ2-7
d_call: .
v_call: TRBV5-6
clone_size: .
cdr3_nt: TGTGCCAGCAGCTCCCGGGGAAGCTACGAGCAGTACTTC
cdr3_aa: CASSSRGSYEQYF

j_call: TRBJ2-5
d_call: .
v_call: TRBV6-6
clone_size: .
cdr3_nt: TGTGCCAGCAGTTACTCGGACCTCCAGGAGACCCAGTACTTC
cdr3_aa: CASSYSDLQETQYF

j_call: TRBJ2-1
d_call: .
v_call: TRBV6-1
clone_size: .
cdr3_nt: TGTGCCAGCAGTGAAGTACCGGGTCTCTCCTACAATGAGCAGTTCTTC
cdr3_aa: CASSEVPGLSYNEQFF

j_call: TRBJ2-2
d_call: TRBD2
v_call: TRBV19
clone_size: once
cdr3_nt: TGTGCCAGTATAGGGACTAGCGGCACCGGGGAGCTGTTTTTT
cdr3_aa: CASIGTSGTGELFF

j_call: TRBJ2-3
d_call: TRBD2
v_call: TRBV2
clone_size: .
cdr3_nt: TGTGCCAGCAGTGGTTTTCTAGCGGCCACAGATACGCAGTATTTT
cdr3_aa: CASSGFLAATDTQYF

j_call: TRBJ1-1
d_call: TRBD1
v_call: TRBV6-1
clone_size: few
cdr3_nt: TGTGCCAGCAGTGAAAGACCCGGGACAGGGAGCACTGAAGCTTTCTTT
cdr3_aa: CASSERPGTGSTEAFF

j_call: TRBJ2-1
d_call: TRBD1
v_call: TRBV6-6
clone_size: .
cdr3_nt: TGTGCCAGCAGTTCCCCCAGGACAGACAGGGGGCAAGAGCAGTTCTTC
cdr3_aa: CASSSPRTDRGQEQFF

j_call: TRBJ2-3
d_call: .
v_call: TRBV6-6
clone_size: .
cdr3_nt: TGTGCCAGCAGCCCCCCGGGGTATACGCAGTATTTT
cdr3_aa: CASSPPGYTQYF

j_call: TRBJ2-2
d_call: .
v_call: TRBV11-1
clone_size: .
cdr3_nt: TGTGCCAGCACAGAGGACACCGGGGAGCTGTTTTTT
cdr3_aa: CASTEDTGELFF

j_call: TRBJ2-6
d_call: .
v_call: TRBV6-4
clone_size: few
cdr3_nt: TGTGCCAGCAGTGGGACTTCTGGGGCCAACGTCCTGACTTTC
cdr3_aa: CASSGTSGANVLTF

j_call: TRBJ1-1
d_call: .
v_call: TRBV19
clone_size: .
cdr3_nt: TGTGCCAGTAGTAAAGGGGTGAAGGGTGAAGCTTTCTTT
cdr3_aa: CASSKGVKGEAFF

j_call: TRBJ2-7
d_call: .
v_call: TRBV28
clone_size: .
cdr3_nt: TGTGCCAGCAGTTTTGACTTTGGGGGCGCCTACGAGCAGTACTTC
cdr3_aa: CASSFDFGGAYEQYF

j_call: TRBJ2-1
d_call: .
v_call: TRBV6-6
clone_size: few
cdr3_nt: TGTGCCAGCAGTTACTCCCGGGATTGGTTCTTC
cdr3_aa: CASSYSRDWFF

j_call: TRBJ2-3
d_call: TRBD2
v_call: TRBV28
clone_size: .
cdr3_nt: TGTGCCAGCAGTTTCCCCCCAGCGGGAGATACGGATACGCAGTATTTT
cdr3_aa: CASSFPPAGDTDTQYF

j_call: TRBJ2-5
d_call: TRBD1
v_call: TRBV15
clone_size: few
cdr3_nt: TGTGCCACCAGCAGAGAAGGGACAGGGAAACGGGAGACCCAGTACTTC
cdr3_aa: CATSREGTGKRETQYF

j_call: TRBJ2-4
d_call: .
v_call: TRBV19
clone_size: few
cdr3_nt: TGTGCCAGTAGTGGGACTCAGGGGAGACGAGCCAAAAACATTCAGTACTTC
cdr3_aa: CASSGTQGRRAKNIQYF

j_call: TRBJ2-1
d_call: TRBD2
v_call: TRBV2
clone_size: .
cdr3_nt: TGTGCCAGCAGTGAAATTGCTAGCGGGAGTAATGAGCAGTTCTTC
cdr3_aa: CASSEIASGSNEQFF

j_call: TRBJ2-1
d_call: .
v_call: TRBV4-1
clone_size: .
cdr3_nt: TGCGCCAGCAGCCAAGGGGGTATTGAGCAGTTCTTC
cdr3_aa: CASSQGGIEQFF

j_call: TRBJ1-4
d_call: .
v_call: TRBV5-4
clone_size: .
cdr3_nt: TGTGCCAGCAGCTTAGGGGGGCTTTCTGAAAAACTGTTTTTT
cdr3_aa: CASSLGGLSEKLFF

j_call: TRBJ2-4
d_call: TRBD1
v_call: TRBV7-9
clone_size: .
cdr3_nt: TGTGCCAGCAGCTTAGCGGTTTTTAGGGGGACAGGGGTAGAAGACATTCAGTACTTC
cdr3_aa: CASSLAVFRGTGVEDIQYF

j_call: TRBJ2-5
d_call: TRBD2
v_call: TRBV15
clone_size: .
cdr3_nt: TGTGCCACCAGCAGAGAACGGGAGGGCCACGAGACCCAGTACTTC
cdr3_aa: CATSREREGHETQYF

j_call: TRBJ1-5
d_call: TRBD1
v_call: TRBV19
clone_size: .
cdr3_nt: TGTGCCAGTAACCCTTGGCATATTCGGGACAGGCGGTATGAGGTCAATCAGCCCCAGCATTTT
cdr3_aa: CASNPWHIRDRRYEVNQPQHF

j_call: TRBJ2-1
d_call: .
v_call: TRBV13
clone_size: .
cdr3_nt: TGTGCCAGCAGCTTAGGGTCGGCCCTGGGGAATGAGCAGTTCTTC
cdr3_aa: CASSLGSALGNEQFF

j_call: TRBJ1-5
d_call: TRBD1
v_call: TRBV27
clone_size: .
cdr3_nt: TGTGCCAGCAGCACAGGACAGACAGGGGCGCCCCAGCATTTT
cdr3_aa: CASSTGQTGAPQHF